Shown below are 7 T cell receptor beta chains from a single sample sequenced in a study of CD8+ T cells in alopecia areata. cDNA prepared by RNA extraction and subsequent reverse transcription served as the template for sequencing. The table came from immunoSEQ multiplex PCR; TCRdb's copy has only in-frame clones and leaves some out. The table includes about 200,000 clones, around two fifths detected once. Treatment: oral pan-JAK inhibitor, 5-10 mg twice daily. The specimen comprised CD4+ T cells sorted from blood, sampled at week 34, from a patient treated with tofacitinib. The receptors here all came from a human donor with alopecia areata.

This clone was observed many times. The chain employs TRBV29-1 and TRBJ2-7, with 10 bases that match TRBD1. The CDR3 is made up of 14 amino acids. Losses at the gene ends were 5 bases for V and 2 bases for J; bases not matched to a gene: 6. Germline V gives CDR1 SQVTM, CDR2 ANQGSEA. The CDR3 here is CSVRGGTGAYEQYF. Here the CDR3 DNA reads TGCAGCGTTCGAGGGGGGACAGGGGCCTACGAGCAGTACTTC.

Only a few counts were recorded for this clone. This chain joins TRBV19 and TRBJ2-2; no definite D call. V gave up 0 bases and J gave up 1 base, with 3 bases separating them. The CDR3 has 14 amino acids. From germline, CDR1 is LNHDA and CDR2 SQIVND (reference sequence). CDR3 amino acids: CASSIDENTGELFF. CDR3 DNA sequence: TGTGCCAGTAGTATAGACGAGAACACCGGGGAGCTGTTTTTT. Full variable domain (missing parts from reference TRBV19 and TRBJ2-2): DGGITQSPKYLFRKEGQNVTLSCEQNLNHDAMYWYRQDPGQGLRLIYYSQIVNDFQKGDIAEGYSVSREKKESFPLTVTSAQKNPTAFYLCASSIDENTGELFFGEGSRLTVL.

This clone was seen a few times. The rearrangement uses TRBV11-2 and TRBJ2-7, with TRBD2 matching over 11 bases. With 1 base clipped from V and 4 bases from J, the junction kept 6 bases outside the gene matches. The CDR3 loop spans 16 amino acids. Germline CDR1 is SGHAT and CDR2 is FQNNGV. The DNA for the CDR3 is TGTGCCAGCAGCTTAGTAATGCTAGCGGGAGGTTACGAGCAGTACTTC. Encoded protein: CASSLVMLAGGYEQYF.

The rearrangement uses TRBV7-9 and TRBJ2-3; D unresolved. Trimming left V 5 bases short and J 0 bases short, with 3 bases between. This CDR3 contains 12 residues. Germline assignment: CDR1 SEHNR and CDR2 FQNEAQ (reference sequence). This CDR3 reads CASSPSTDTQYF. In nucleotides, the CDR3 is TGTGCCAGCAGCCCTAGCACAGATACGCAGTATTTT.

This sequence joins TRBV19 and TRBJ1-1, with 7 bases matching TRBD1. Germline assignment: CDR1 LNHDA and CDR2 SQIVND (reference sequence). Trimming took 6 bases from V and 1 from J; bases not matched to a gene: 2. This CDR3 contains 13 residues. The CDR3 DNA is TGTGCCAGTAGGAGGGGGCCGAACACTGAAGCTTTCTTT. This codes for CASRRGPNTEAFF.

There are a few counts of this clone. This chain connects TRBV30 to TRBJ1-2; possible D gene TRBD1, 6 bases. Trimming took 1 base from V and 2 from J, leaving 11 bases between them. CDR1 is GTSNPN and CDR2 is SVGIG in the germline V gene (reference sequence). The CDR3 sequence is 14 residues long. In DNA form, the CDR3 reads TGTGCCTGGAGTGCTTTGGACAGAAACTATGGCTACACCTTC. Residues: CAWSALDRNYGYTF. Variable domain in full (rest from reference TRBV30 and TRBJ1-2): SQTIHQWPATLVQPVGSPLSLECTVEGTSNPNLYWYRQAAGRGLQLLFYSVGIGQISSEVPQNLSASRPQDRQFILSSKKLLLSDSGFYLCAWSALDRNYGYTFGSGTRLTVV.

This chain joins TRBV5-6 and TRBJ2-1; TRBD2 aligns across 10 bases. The CDR3 extends over 14 amino acids. Trimming took 2 bases from V and 15 from J; bases not matched to a gene: 11. Germline V gives CDR1 SGHDT, CDR2 YYEEEE. This CDR3 reads CASSLGLAATRGFF. The DNA of the CDR3 is TGTGCCAGCAGCTTAGGACTAGCGGCTACCCGGGGGTTCTTC.